The rows below give T cell receptor beta chains drawn from one sample of a study of beta chain features in type 1 diabetes. The table came from immunoSEQ multiplex PCR; TCRdb's copy has only in-frame clones and leaves some out. In the table there are a few hundred thousand clones, around 13% of which are singletons. Input material: naive CD4+ T cells from blood. These receptors were collected from a woman between 18 and 30 years old with type 1 diabetes. The CDR3 runs from the conserved cysteine through the conserved F or W. The D gene is left open where the match is weak. Clone size appears in some rows only: once, few, many, or a class for an expanded clone.

j_call | clone_size | v_call | d_call | cdr3_nt | cdr3_aa
TRBJ2-7 | . | TRBV28 | . | TGTGCCAGCAGCCAAGGACAGAATCCCTACGAGCAGTACTTC | CASSQGQNPYEQYF
TRBJ2-4 | . | TRBV30 | . | TGTGCCTGGAGCGTCCCGCCGGGCATTCAGTACTTC | CAWSVPPGIQYF
TRBJ1-1 | few | TRBV2 | TRBD1 | TGTGCCAGCAGTGGCGGACAGGGCTCGTGGAACACTGAAGCTTTCTTT | CASSGGQGSWNTEAFF
TRBJ2-5 | few | TRBV30 | TRBD1 | TGTGCCTGGAGCGACAGGGGGCGGTCGGGGTCAGAGGAGACCCAGTACTTC | CAWSDRGRSGSEETQYF
TRBJ2-3 | few | TRBV6-5 | . | TGTGCCAGCAGAATCAGGGGGGGCACAGATACGCAGTATTTT | CASRIRGGTDTQYF
TRBJ1-1 | . | TRBV7-2 | . | TGTGCCAGCAGTCCAGGCAGAAACACTGAAGCTTTCTTT | CASSPGRNTEAFF
TRBJ2-5 | . | TRBV30 | TRBD2 | TGTGCCTGGAGTGGACTAGCATGGGAGACCCAGTACTTC | CAWSGLAWETQYF
TRBJ2-1 | few | TRBV7-2 | TRBD2 | TGTGCCAGCAGCCTTAGCGGGGGGGCGTACAATGAGCAGTTCTTC | CASSLSGGAYNEQFF
TRBJ2-3 | few | TRBV7-3 | . | TGTGCCAGCAGCTCCCCGGGGTATGCTACGCAGTATTTT | CASSSPGYATQYF
TRBJ1-2 | . | TRBV18 | . | TGTGCCAGCTCACCCTCCCGGCAGGCGGGTTATGGCTACACCTTC | CASSPSRQAGYGYTF
TRBJ1-4 | . | TRBV30 | . | TGTGCCTGGAGTGCGAGGGTGCGGGAAAAACTGTTTTTT | CAWSARVREKLFF
TRBJ1-2 | few | TRBV9 | TRBD1 | TGTGCCAGCAGCACCGAGACAGGGGGCGCCTATGGCTACACCTTC | CASSTETGGAYGYTF
TRBJ2-3 | . | TRBV5-1 | . | TGCGCCAGCAGCTTGCTAGTGGGTCCTAGCACAGATACGCAGTATTTT | CASSLLVGPSTDTQYF
TRBJ2-6 | . | TRBV2 | . | TGTGCCAGCAGTGAATTTCGGTACTCTGGGGCCAACGTCCTGACTTTC | CASSEFRYSGANVLTF
TRBJ2-1 | few | TRBV15 | . | TGTGCCACCCGGAGGCCAGGCGGCGCCTACAATGAGCAGTTCTTC | CATRRPGGAYNEQFF
TRBJ2-1 | few | TRBV7-3 | . | TGTGCCAGCAGCTCCGGGATAAACAATGAGCAGTTCTTC | CASSSGINNEQFF
TRBJ2-7 | few | TRBV28 | . | TGTGCCAGCAGCTCCCAAGGGGAAACACCCTACGAGCAGTACTTC | CASSSQGETPYEQYF
TRBJ1-1 | . | TRBV29-1 | TRBD1 | TGCAGCCATTGTCGGACAGGGAACACTGAAGCTTTCTTT | CSHCRTGNTEAFF
TRBJ2-1 | . | TRBV4-1 | TRBD2 | TGCGCCAGCAGCCAAGTTTTGCGGGAGAGGTCCTACAATGAGCAGTTCTTC | CASSQVLRERSYNEQFF
TRBJ1-5 | . | TRBV6-4 | . | TGTGCCAGCAGTTCCGGGGGGGCTGGTCAGCCCCAGCATTTT | CASSSGGAGQPQHF
TRBJ2-2 | few | TRBV7-2 | . | TGTGCCAGCAGCTTAGGCACCGGGACAAGGTCTAGGGAGCTGTTTTTT | CASSLGTGTRSRELFF
TRBJ2-2 | . | TRBV14 | . | TGTGCCAGCAGCCTCCAGAGGGACACCGGGGAGCTGTTTTTT | CASSLQRDTGELFF
TRBJ2-5 | few | TRBV19 | . | TGTGCCAGTAGTATGCGATACGAAGAGACCCAGTACTTC | CASSMRYEETQYF
TRBJ2-1 | . | TRBV5-4 | . | TGTGCCAGCAGCCCTCAGGGGAGCTCCTACAATGAGCAGTTCTTC | CASSPQGSSYNEQFF
TRBJ1-5 | few | TRBV7-9 | TRBD1 | TGTGCCAGCAGCTTAGAGACAGGGGGCGGTCAGCCCCAGCATTTT | CASSLETGGGQPQHF
TRBJ2-2 | few | TRBV5-4 | . | TGTGCCAGCAGCCTACAGGGAGCCAGAAACACCGGGGAGCTGTTTTTT | CASSLQGARNTGELFF
TRBJ2-2 | few | TRBV5-5 | . | TGTGCCAGCAGCTTTGAGACAGTACCCACCGGGGAGCTGTTTTTT | CASSFETVPTGELFF
TRBJ2-5 | . | TRBV7-3 | TRBD2 | TGTGCCAGCAGCACTACTAGCGCTCAAGAGACCCAGTACTTC | CASSTTSAQETQYF
TRBJ1-2 | few | TRBV7-6 | . | TGTGCCAGTGGGAGGCATGACAGTTTCTATGGCTACACCTTC | CASGRHDSFYGYTF
TRBJ2-7 | few | TRBV7-6 | . | TGTGCCAGCAGCTTAGCTAGCGTTAGCTCCTACGAGCAGTACTTC | CASSLASVSSYEQYF
TRBJ2-1 | . | TRBV9 | . | TGTGCCAGCAGCGCCTACGGGTTTGAGCAGTTCTTC | CASSAYGFEQFF
TRBJ2-1 | few | TRBV14 | . | TGTGCCAGCAGCCCTACAGCGGGTTGGGAGCAGTTCTTC | CASSPTAGWEQFF
TRBJ2-1 | . | TRBV19 | TRBD1 | TGTGCCAGTAGTATAGATGCGAGGGGGACAGGGAAATACAATGAGCAGTTCTTC | CASSIDARGTGKYNEQFF
TRBJ2-5 | . | TRBV5-1 | . | TGCGCCAGCACCCCGGACAGTCAAGAGACCCAGTACTTC | CASTPDSQETQYF
TRBJ1-2 | . | TRBV15 | . | TGTGCCACCAGCAGCACAGGACAGCCCTTCTATGGCTACACCTTC | CATSSTGQPFYGYTF
TRBJ2-7 | . | TRBV30 | . | TGTGCCTGGAGTGTAACAGTAACCGAGCAGTACTTC | CAWSVTVTEQYF
TRBJ1-5 | . | TRBV6-5 | TRBD1 | TGTGCCAGCAGTCTGCAGGGGGCGAGCAATCAGCCCCAGCATTTT | CASSLQGASNQPQHF
TRBJ2-1 | few | TRBV4-2 | TRBD2 | TGTGCCAGCAGCCAAGGCATCCAGAGGCTAGCGGGAGGGTTGGGCAATGAGCAGTTCTTC | CASSQGIQRLAGGLGNEQFF
TRBJ2-5 | few | TRBV30 | . | TGTGCCTGGAGTGTACGAGGATTACGAGGAGTGCCGTCTCAGTACTTC | CAWSVRGLRGVPSQYF
TRBJ2-1 | few | TRBV28 | . | TGTGCCAGCAGTCGTCGCCAGCGGATAAATGAGCAGTTCTTC | CASSRRQRINEQFF
TRBJ2-2 | . | TRBV28 | TRBD1 | TGTGCCAGCCGGGACAGCGAAAACACCGGGGAGCTGTTTTTT | CASRDSENTGELFF
TRBJ1-5 | . | TRBV7-9 | . | TGTGCCAGCAGCTTAGCTGGGGCAGGAGTGCAGCCCCAGCATTTT | CASSLAGAGVQPQHF
TRBJ2-3 | . | TRBV4-3 | TRBD1 | TGCGCCAGCAGCCAGTTTCATCCGGGACAGGGCACAGATACGCAGTATTTT | CASSQFHPGQGTDTQYF
TRBJ2-7 | few | TRBV28 | TRBD2 | TGTGCCAGCAGGACTAGCGGGAGGATCTACGAGCAGTACTTC | CASRTSGRIYEQYF
TRBJ1-1 | few | TRBV15 | . | TGTGCCACCAGCAGAGATCTTATTGGGGGCGCGCCTGAAGCTTTCTTT | CATSRDLIGGAPEAFF
TRBJ1-2 | . | TRBV7-9 | . | TGTGCCAGCAGCTCCCGCCGCAGTAACGATGGCTACACCTTC | CASSSRRSNDGYTF